One T cell receptor (beta chain) is described in this entry. Primers: 60 Vbeta forward and 13 Jbeta reverse. Sequencing was performed with immunoSEQ multiplex PCR; in TCRdb, only in-frame clones are kept and a portion is missing. This sample's table has around 70,000 clones. This sample is part of a study of cytomegalovirus exposure and HLA in healthy donors. The V and J ends lost 1 base and 4 bases, in that order; junction bases with no gene match: 5. Germline V gene lookup returns CDR1 MGHRA and CDR2 YSYEKL. The CDR3 runs 15 residues. The receptor comes from a boy aged 5-17 years in good health and CMV-seronegative. The chain is built from TRBV4-1 and TRBJ1-2; 8 bases fit TRBD1. Sequencing input: PBMCs. CDR3 DNA sequence: TGCGCCAGCAGCCAAGCTACAGGGGGAGTCTATGGCTACACCTTC. It specifies CASSQATGGVYGYTF.